What follows is one T cell receptor beta chain and its context. A single count supports this clone. The specificity of this receptor is unknown. Per-base qualities were not stored, and no clone one base away is much larger. TCRbeta CDR3 regions were amplified from genomic DNA by means of the immunoSEQ Assay, a bias-controlled multiplex PCR. From the authors' description of their analysis: Nucleated cell counts per sample were estimated from amplification of reference gene primers within the assay. Sequence reads were collapsed and filtered to measure the absolute abundance of every unique TCRbeta CDR3 rearrangement. For each sample, productive Simpson clonality was calculated as the square root of Simpson's diversity index across productive rearrangements. TCRdb re-hosts the immuneACCESS table, in-frame sequences only. Its copies lack some clones; in the studies checked, an unresolved V gene accounts for under half of them, and the cause for the rest is not known. V and J calls and clone size are as listed in that table; D and trimming were resolved from the DNA. A total of some 130,000 clones appear in this sample, 75% to 90% of them only once. 4.3% of the sample comes from the top ten.

This specimen belongs to a study of blood T cell repertoires in COVID-19 (dated by TCRdb to 2018 to 2020). Regarding the study in general: Samples covering the acute and convalescent phases of COVID-19 were provided by collaborators in the United States, Italy and Spain. Deeply sampled blood TCRbeta repertoires from subjects exposed to, actively infected with, or recovered from COVID-19 were included in the dataset. The prospective study material was composed of cDNA or gDNA derived from T cells, B-cell-depleted T cells, or PBMCs. The samples were drawn from the first 160 participants of the ongoing ImmuneRACE study and from 950 to 1,500 subjects provided by 6 global collaborators. HLA class I and class II types, where available, came from metadata supplied by the sample provider rather than from assay-based typing. A freely available public database, intended as a resource for researchers studying the immune response to SARS-CoV-2, is where the repertoires were released. The sample metadata nearly always contained a de-identified subject ID, COVID-19 status, age in years and sex.

The trim is 5 bases for V and 6 bases for J, with a gap of 22 bases between the germline ends. The CDR1 and CDR2 encoded by the germline V gene (reference sequence) are SEHNR and FQNEAQ. From the cysteine through the phenylalanine, the CDR3 covers 16 amino acids. Only CDR3 DNA remains: 48 bases, in frame from the first base. In Seattle, one collaborating source enrolled patients while the infection was active and tracked those patients longitudinally over the course of disease. Whole blood was collected in K2EDTA tubes by collaborating institutions according to the institutions' own protocols. For TCRbeta analysis, collaborators shipped samples in one of three forms: frozen whole blood, isolated PBMCs, or DNA extracted from either of those sample types. The research as a whole found: The amount of clinical and demographic metadata varied by source and participant and was provided uncurated.

In this chain, TRBV7-9 is recombined with TRBJ1-2, and perhaps TRBD1 as D gene, on 5 matching bases. The specimen was peripheral blood. The receptor was isolated from a man aged 55-75 years with COVID-19, enrolled during active disease. The DNA sequence is TGTGCCAGCAGCCTTATCCTCCCGGGCAGGGTGAATGGCTACACCTTC. It codes for CASSLILPGRVNGYTF. This CDR3, with the reference TRBV7-9 and TRBJ1-2 proteins standing in past its ends, gives the full variable domain DTGVSQNPRHKITKRGQNVTFRCDPISEHNRLYWYRQTLGQGPEFLTYFQNEAQLEKSRLLSDRFSAERPKGSFSTLEIQRTEQGDSAMYLCASSLILPGRVNGYTFGSGTRLTVV.